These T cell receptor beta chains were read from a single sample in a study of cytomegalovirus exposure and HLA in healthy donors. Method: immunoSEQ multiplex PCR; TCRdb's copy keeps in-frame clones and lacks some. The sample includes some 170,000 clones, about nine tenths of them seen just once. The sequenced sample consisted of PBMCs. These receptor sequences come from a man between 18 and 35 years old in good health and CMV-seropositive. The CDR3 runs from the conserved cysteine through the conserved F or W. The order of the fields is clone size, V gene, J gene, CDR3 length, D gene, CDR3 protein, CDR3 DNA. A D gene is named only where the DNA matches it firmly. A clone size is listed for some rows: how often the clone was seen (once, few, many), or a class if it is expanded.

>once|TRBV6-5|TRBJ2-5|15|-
CASSYTRLDAETQYF
TGTGCCAGCAGTTACACCCGACTAGATGCGGAGACCCAGTACTTC
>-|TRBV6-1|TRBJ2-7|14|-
CASISPGALYEQYF
TGTGCCAGCATTTCCCCAGGGGCCCTCTACGAGCAGTACTTC
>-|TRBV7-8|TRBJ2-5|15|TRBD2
CASSTSSGIQETQYF
TGTGCCAGCAGCACCTCTAGCGGGATCCAAGAGACCCAGTACTTC
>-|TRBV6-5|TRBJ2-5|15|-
CASSYSTLVEETQYF
TGTGCCAGCAGTTACTCGACTCTAGTCGAAGAGACCCAGTACTTC
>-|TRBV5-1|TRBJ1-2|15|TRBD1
CASSSGQPSLNGYTF
TGCGCCAGCAGCTCGGGACAGCCTTCTCTAAATGGCTACACCTTC
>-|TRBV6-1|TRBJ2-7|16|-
CASSVPGAAGAYEQYF
TGTGCCAGCAGTGTTCCAGGGGCAGCCGGCGCCTACGAGCAGTACTTC
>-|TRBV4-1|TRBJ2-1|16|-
CASSQEFSVAYNEQFF
TGCGCCAGCAGCCAAGAGTTCTCGGTCGCCTACAATGAGCAGTTCTTC
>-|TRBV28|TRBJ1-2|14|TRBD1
CASLRTGGSYGYTF
TGTGCCAGCCTCAGAACAGGGGGCAGCTATGGCTACACCTTC
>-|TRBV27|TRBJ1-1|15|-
CASSSEGLPNTEAFF
TGTGCCAGCAGTTCGGAAGGACTGCCGAACACTGAAGCTTTCTTT
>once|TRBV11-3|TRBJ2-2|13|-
CASSLFAPGELFF
TGTGCCAGCAGCTTATTTGCGCCCGGGGAGCTGTTTTTT
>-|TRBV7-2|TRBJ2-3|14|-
CASSAYSGTDTQYF
TGTGCCAGCTCCGCTTACTCGGGCACAGATACGCAGTATTTT
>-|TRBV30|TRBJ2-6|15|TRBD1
CAYGQGRSGANVLTF
TGTGCCTACGGACAGGGACGCTCTGGGGCCAACGTCCTGACTTTC